Listed below are T cell receptor beta chains from one sample, sequenced in a study of long-term antiretroviral therapy in people with HIV. The protocol was immunoSEQ multiplex PCR, while the TCRdb copy is restricted to in-frame clones and leaves out a portion. The sample records about 34,000 clones, nearly 95% being singletons. Sequenced material: unsorted PBMCs, taken more than 5 years after starting antiretroviral therapy. The receptors shown here come from a woman in her forties or fifties with HIV. Both conserved end residues are part of each CDR3. Fields, in order: V gene, J gene, clone size, D gene, CDR3 protein, CDR3 DNA. The D gene is left open where the match is weak. Size values are once, few and many counts, or a class for expanded clones, and some rows have none.

TRBV30	TRBJ1-5	-	-	CAWSQGRESNQPQHF	TGTGCCTGGAGCCAAGGGCGCGAGAGCAATCAGCCCCAGCATTTT
TRBV2	TRBJ2-3	-	-	CASSDLGLSTDTQYF	TGTGCCAGCAGTGACTTGGGGCTCTCCACAGATACGCAGTATTTT
TRBV2	TRBJ2-5	-	-	CASSTGFETQYF	TGTGCCAGCAGTACGGGGTTTGAGACCCAGTACTTC
TRBV9	TRBJ2-5	-	TRBD1	CASSVGDRGKETQYF	TGTGCCAGCAGCGTAGGAGACAGGGGGAAAGAGACCCAGTACTTC
TRBV7-8	TRBJ1-1	-	TRBD1	CASSLVAGGMDTEAFF	TGTGCCAGCAGCTTAGTGGCAGGGGGTATGGACACTGAAGCTTTCTTT
TRBV9	TRBJ2-3	-	-	CASSVSEVMNTQYF	TGTGCCAGCAGCGTTAGCGAGGTCATGAATACGCAGTATTTT
TRBV5-6	TRBJ2-7	-	TRBD1	CASSLGQGAYEQYF	TGTGCCAGCAGCCTGGGACAGGGGGCCTACGAGCAGTACTTC
TRBV5-4	TRBJ2-5	-	-	CASSIGAGLGRETQYF	TGTGCCAGCAGCATTGGCGCAGGGCTAGGACGAGAGACCCAGTACTTC
TRBV4-1	TRBJ2-7	-	TRBD1	CASSQRDRASYEQYF	TGCGCCAGCAGCCAAAGGGACAGGGCATCTTACGAGCAGTACTTC
TRBV7-9	TRBJ1-2	-	-	CASSLTGLDGYTF	TGTGCCAGCAGCTTGACGGGGCTCGATGGCTACACCTTC
TRBV29-1	TRBJ2-3	-	-	CSVVVGGGDTQYF	TGCAGCGTTGTGGTCGGGGGCGGGGATACGCAGTATTTT
TRBV6-6	TRBJ2-2	-	TRBD1	CASSHRDRVAGELFF	TGTGCCAGCAGTCACCGGGACAGGGTCGCCGGGGAGCTGTTTTTT
TRBV2	TRBJ2-7	-	-	CASGTSIEQYF	TGTGCCAGTGGGACATCTATCGAGCAGTACTTC
TRBV29-1	TRBJ2-7	once	-	CSGGDAYEQYF	TGCAGCGGGGGGGACGCCTACGAGCAGTACTTC
TRBV23-1	TRBJ2-5	-	-	CASSQFASAGPILKTQYF	TGCGCCAGCAGTCAATTCGCAAGTGCCGGCCCCATTTTGAAGACCCAGTACTTC
TRBV7-2	TRBJ2-7	once	TRBD2	CASSSRLAGTYEQYF	TGTGCCAGCAGCTCTAGACTAGCGGGCACCTACGAGCAGTACTTC
TRBV2	TRBJ1-6	-	-	CASNMDNPVGYLNSPLHF	TGTGCCAGCAATATGGATAATCCAGTAGGGTATCTGAATTCACCCCTCCACTTT
TRBV6-1	TRBJ1-1	-	-	CASRLQAANTEAFF	TGTGCCAGCAGGCTACAGGCAGCGAACACTGAAGCTTTCTTT
TRBV28	TRBJ1-2	-	TRBD1	CASSPHGQGSNYGYTF	TGTGCCAGCAGTCCCCATGGACAGGGGAGTAACTATGGCTACACCTTC
TRBV5-6	TRBJ1-6	-	TRBD1	CASSFGQGATPLHF	TGTGCCAGCAGCTTCGGACAGGGGGCTACACCCCTCCACTTT
TRBV4-3	TRBJ1-3	-	-	CASSQDRGFSGNTIYF	TGCGCCAGCAGCCAAGACAGGGGATTTTCTGGAAACACCATATATTTT
TRBV15	TRBJ1-5	-	TRBD1	CATSSRTGVTWNQPQHF	TGTGCCACCAGCAGTAGGACAGGGGTAACGTGGAATCAGCCCCAGCATTTT
TRBV7-9	TRBJ2-2	-	-	CASSLVMANWNTGELFF	TGTGCCAGCAGCTTGGTTATGGCGAATTGGAACACCGGGGAGCTGTTTTTT